This T cell receptor beta chain was identified in a study of blood T cells in healthy people across ages. On the study more broadly: In model experiments, template switching was able to capture about one barcoded beta molecule for every two T cells that were present.

Findings of the study overall: There was a strong correlation between TCR beta diversity and naive T cell percentage. Higher diversity and more naive CD4+ cells were features of long-lived donors, compared to aged donors.

The authors ran a second PCR of about 7 to 12 cycles using a sample-barcoded 5' primer and a J-beta primer mix. Every individual sample yielded 2.5 million or more paired-end reads (each containing CDR3). TCRdb re-derived calls from the 5' RACE reads in MiXCR, one entry per CDR3 protein. The sample has about 1.4 million distinct CDR3 sequences; approximately 60% are singletons. For this clonotype: Its antigen is not known.

The clonotype comes from a man in his late teens or twenties in good health. The sample was blood.

The CDR3 DNA follows: TGTCCTCCACTCCTTTCCTACGAGCAGTACTTC. Encoded protein: CPPLLSYEQYF. The chain employs TRBV6-6 and TRBJ2-7, with D unclear. The CDR3 is 11 residues long. The V gene's germline CDR1 is MNHNY and CDR2 SVGAGI (reference sequence).